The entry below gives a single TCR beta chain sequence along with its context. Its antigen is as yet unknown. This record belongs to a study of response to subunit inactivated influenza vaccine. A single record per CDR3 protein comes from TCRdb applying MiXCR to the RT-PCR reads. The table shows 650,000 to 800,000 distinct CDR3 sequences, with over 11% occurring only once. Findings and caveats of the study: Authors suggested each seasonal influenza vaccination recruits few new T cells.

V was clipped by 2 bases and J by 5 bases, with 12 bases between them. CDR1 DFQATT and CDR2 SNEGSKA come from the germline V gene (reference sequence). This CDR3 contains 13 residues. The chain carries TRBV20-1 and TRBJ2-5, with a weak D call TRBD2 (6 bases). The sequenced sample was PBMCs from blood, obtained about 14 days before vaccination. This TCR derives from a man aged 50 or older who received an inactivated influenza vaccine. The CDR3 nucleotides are TGCAGTGCTAGATATTTTGGGGGGGAGACCCAGTACTTC. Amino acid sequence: CSARYFGGETQYF.